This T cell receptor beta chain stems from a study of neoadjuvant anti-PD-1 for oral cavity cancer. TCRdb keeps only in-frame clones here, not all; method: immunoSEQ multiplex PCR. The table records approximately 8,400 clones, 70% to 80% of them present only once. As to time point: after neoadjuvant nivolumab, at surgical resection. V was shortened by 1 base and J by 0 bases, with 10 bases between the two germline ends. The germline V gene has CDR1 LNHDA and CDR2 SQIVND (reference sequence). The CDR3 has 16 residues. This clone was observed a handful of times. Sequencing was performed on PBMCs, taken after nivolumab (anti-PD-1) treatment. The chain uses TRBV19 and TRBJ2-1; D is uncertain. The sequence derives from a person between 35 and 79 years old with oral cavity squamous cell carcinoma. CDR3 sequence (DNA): TGTGCCAGTAGTATAGTTACGGTCAGCTCCTACAATGAGCAGTTCTTC. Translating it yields CASSIVTVSSYNEQFF.